The clone carrying this T cell receptor beta chain is a singleton in its sample. Its antigen remains unknown. Germline assignment: CDR1 SGHTA and CDR2 FQGTGA. The ends lost 5 bases at V and 6 bases at J; junction bases unmatched: 10. The CDR3 runs to 15 residues. Sequenced by immunoSEQ multiplex PCR; TCRdb stores in-frame clones only, minus some. The table has around 58,000 clones, about 81% seen once. This record comes from a study of T cell responses to AZD1222 COVID-19 vaccine. Study-wide points: Researchers took repertoire samples only after the peak T cell response had come. Recipients of AZD1222 seropositive at baseline numbered only five or six. In a largely white British group with more females than males, clonal diversity was possibly underestimated.

The sample in question was peripheral blood, obtained on day 0 of AZD1222 vaccination. The sequence derives from an adult in good health. This sequence joins TRBV7-3 and TRBJ2-5; TRBD2 agrees at 9 bases. The CDR3, as DNA: TGTGCCAGCAGCCCTAGAGCGGGGGGCAGGAAGACCCAGTACTTC. Its protein is CASSPRAGGRKTQYF.